A selection of T cell receptor beta chains follows, all from one sample in a study of blood T cell repertoires in COVID-19. Repertoires were generated with immunoSEQ multiplex PCR, while TCRdb's copy carries only in-frame clones and drops some. The table lists 410,000 or so clones, about nine tenths of them singletons. Sequenced material: peripheral blood. Every receptor here comes from a woman between 35 and 50 years old with COVID-19, enrolled during active disease. Both conserved end residues are part of each CDR3. D genes are given only for firm matches. Not all rows give a size; the values are once, few, many and, for expanded clones, a class.

NA	TRBV18	NA	TRBJ1-4	CASSPRPGADVTNEKLFF	TGTGCCAGCTCACCTCGGCCAGGGGCTGATGTGACTAATGAAAAACTGTTTTTT
TRBD1	TRBV7-8	few	TRBJ1-4	CASSFDRGPLFF	TGTGCCAGCAGCTTCGACAGGGGGCCCCTGTTTTTT
NA	TRBV7-2	NA	TRBJ1-1	CASSFSLNTEAFF	TGTGCCAGCAGCTTCTCGTTGAACACTGAAGCTTTCTTT
NA	TRBV5-1	NA	TRBJ1-1	CASSTGGQVSEAFF	TGCGCCAGCAGCACCGGGGGGCAGGTCAGTGAAGCTTTCTTT
NA	TRBV6-1	NA	TRBJ1-4	CASSEGAGGKLFF	TGTGCCAGCAGTGAGGGGGCCGGTGGAAAACTGTTTTTT
NA	TRBV30	NA	TRBJ1-1	CAWTPNRKMNTEAFF	TGTGCCTGGACACCGAACAGGAAGATGAACACTGAAGCTTTCTTT
NA	TRBV7-3	NA	TRBJ2-6	CASSHSRGTAGANVLTF	TGTGCCAGCAGCCACAGTCGGGGGACAGCTGGGGCCAACGTCCTGACTTTC
NA	TRBV7-2	NA	TRBJ2-5	CASSSAFRETQYF	TGTGCCAGCAGCTCAGCTTTTCGGGAGACCCAGTACTTC
NA	TRBV7-9	NA	TRBJ2-2	CASSSGRGQSINTGELFF	TGTGCCAGCAGTTCAGGGCGGGGACAGAGTATTAACACCGGGGAGCTGTTTTTT
TRBD1	TRBV19	once	TRBJ1-1	CASSTGGASPEAFF	TGTGCCAGTAGTACAGGGGGCGCGAGCCCTGAAGCTTTCTTT
NA	TRBV4-3	NA	TRBJ1-1	CASSRQGWNTEAFF	TGCGCCAGCAGCCGGCAGGGGTGGAACACTGAAGCTTTCTTT
NA	TRBV27	once	TRBJ2-7	CASSLLPAVSYEQYF	TGTGCCAGCAGTTTACTTCCGGCGGTCTCCTACGAGCAGTACTTC
TRBD1	TRBV5-6	NA	TRBJ1-5	CASSLGARGNNQPQHF	TGTGCCAGCAGCTTGGGGGCCAGGGGGAACAATCAGCCCCAGCATTTT
TRBD1	TRBV5-4	NA	TRBJ2-2	CASSSKTTGGWTGELFF	TGTGCCAGCAGCTCAAAAACTACAGGGGGCTGGACCGGGGAGCTGTTTTTT
NA	TRBV27	NA	TRBJ2-2	CASSWPGTGELFF	TGTGCCAGCAGTTGGCCGGGCACCGGGGAGCTGTTTTTT
NA	TRBV29-1	few	TRBJ1-1	CSVEPQGNTEAFF	TGCAGCGTTGAGCCACAGGGGAACACTGAAGCTTTCTTT
TRBD1	TRBV18	NA	TRBJ2-5	CASSPKRDSQETQYF	TGTGCCAGCTCACCTAAGAGGGACAGCCAAGAGACCCAGTACTTC
TRBD1	TRBV6-2/TRBV6-3	NA	TRBJ1-5	CASSSQGINQPQHF	TGTGCCAGCAGTTCACAGGGGATCAATCAGCCCCAGCATTTT
TRBD1	TRBV28	NA	TRBJ1-2	CASSSGTGGTYYGYTF	TGTGCCAGCAGTTCCGGGACAGGGGGCACTTACTATGGCTACACCTTC
NA	TRBV7-9	NA	TRBJ2-2	CASSFFRQNTGELFF	TGTGCCAGCAGCTTTTTCCGACAGAACACCGGGGAGCTGTTTTTT
TRBD1	TRBV30	once	TRBJ1-6	CAWRPGQLYNSPLHF	TGTGCCTGGAGGCCGGGACAGCTTTATAATTCACCCCTCCACTTT
NA	TRBV6-2/TRBV6-3	once	TRBJ1-5	CASSYSITSGDNQPQHF	TGTGCCAGCAGTTACTCGATTACGAGCGGAGACAATCAGCCCCAGCATTTT
NA	TRBV7-2	NA	TRBJ1-1	CASSWRPGDTEAFF	TGTGCCAGCAGCTGGAGGCCGGGGGACACTGAAGCTTTCTTT
NA	TRBV27	NA	TRBJ1-5	CASSFRGRPQHF	TGTGCCAGCAGTTTTAGAGGGAGGCCCCAGCATTTT
TRBD2	TRBV19	NA	TRBJ2-1	CASSLGTSGNNEQFF	TGTGCCAGTAGTTTGGGGACTAGCGGGAACAATGAGCAGTTCTTC
TRBD1	TRBV19	NA	TRBJ2-3	CASSISRGRTDTQYF	TGTGCCAGTAGTATCTCCAGGGGGCGTACAGATACGCAGTATTTT
TRBD2	TRBV7-2	NA	TRBJ2-1	CASSLGTSGSSYNEQFF	TGTGCCAGCAGCCTCGGGACTAGCGGGAGCTCCTACAATGAGCAGTTCTTC
NA	TRBV24-1	NA	TRBJ1-1	CATRAGQNTEAFF	TGTGCCACCAGGGCGGGGCAAAACACTGAAGCTTTCTTT
TRBD1	TRBV6-2/TRBV6-3	NA	TRBJ2-5	CASSNWDSQQETQYF	TGTGCCAGCAGTAATTGGGACAGCCAACAAGAGACCCAGTACTTC
NA	TRBV19	once	TRBJ2-5	CASRRGAGTETQYF	TGTGCCAGTAGACGGGGGGCCGGAACGGAGACCCAGTACTTC
TRBD1	TRBV15	NA	TRBJ2-1	CATSRDHGTAYNEQFF	TGTGCCACCAGCAGAGATCATGGGACAGCCTACAATGAGCAGTTCTTC
TRBD1	TRBV18	NA	TRBJ1-1	CASSPAGTANTEAFF	TGTGCCAGCTCACCGGCGGGGACAGCGAACACTGAAGCTTTCTTT
NA	TRBV14	NA	TRBJ1-6	CASSQKAGRRDSPLHF	TGTGCCAGCAGCCAAAAAGCGGGCCGACGGGATTCACCCCTCCACTTT
TRBD1	TRBV28	NA	TRBJ1-2	CASSRPGQRVANYGYTF	TGTGCCAGCAGTCGACCGGGACAGCGCGTAGCTAACTATGGCTACACCTTC
NA	TRBV5-1	NA	TRBJ1-2	CASSSSGSSGYTF	TGCGCCAGCAGCTCGTCAGGGTCTTCGGGCTACACCTTC
TRBD1	TRBV6-2/TRBV6-3	NA	TRBJ1-1	CASSYRPGQGIMNTEAFF	TGTGCCAGCAGTTACCGTCCGGGACAGGGCATAATGAACACTGAAGCTTTCTTT
TRBD1	TRBV6-4	NA	TRBJ2-3	CASSDTAQGIDTQYF	TGTGCCAGCAGTGACACCGCACAGGGGATAGATACGCAGTATTTT
NA	TRBV7-9	NA	TRBJ1-1	CASSSGSGSEAFF	TGTGCCAGCAGCTCTGGGTCGGGGTCTGAAGCTTTCTTT
NA	TRBV28	few	TRBJ1-1	CATHPGVVNTEAFF	TGTGCCACCCACCCGGGGGTAGTGAACACTGAAGCTTTCTTT
TRBD1	TRBV5-1	NA	TRBJ2-3	CASSGQGTDTQYF	TGCGCCAGCAGCGGACAGGGAACAGATACGCAGTATTTT
TRBD1	TRBV12-5	NA	TRBJ1-1	CASGPDRSNTEAFF	TGTGCTAGTGGCCCGGACAGGTCGAACACTGAAGCTTTCTTT
NA	TRBV19	once	TRBJ1-1	CASSVLGGSAEAFF	TGTGCCAGTAGTGTCCTGGGGGGTTCTGCTGAAGCTTTCTTT
NA	TRBV5-1	NA	TRBJ2-7	CASKTNRDISYEQYF	TGCGCCAGCAAAACAAACCGGGACATCTCCTACGAGCAGTACTTC
NA	TRBV18	once	TRBJ1-4	CASSPIQDNEKLFF	TGTGCCAGCTCACCAATACAGGATAATGAAAAACTGTTTTTT
NA	TRBV11-2	NA	TRBJ1-3	CASSFVASSGNTIYF	TGTGCCAGCAGTTTTGTAGCAAGCTCTGGAAACACCATATATTTT
TRBD1	TRBV27	NA	TRBJ1-4	CASSLSIRGQDEKLFF	TGTGCCAGCAGTTTATCGATCAGGGGGCAAGATGAAAAACTGTTTTTT
NA	TRBV20-1	NA	TRBJ2-7	CSASQQVTYEQYF	TGCAGTGCTAGTCAACAGGTAACCTACGAGCAGTACTTC
NA	TRBV30	NA	TRBJ2-7	CAWSRRSYEQYF	TGTGCCTGGAGTCGGCGGTCCTACGAGCAGTACTTC
NA	TRBV4-3	NA	TRBJ1-6	CASSHFSAGVGGSPLHF	TGCGCCAGCAGCCATTTCTCTGCGGGGGTCGGCGGGTCACCCCTCCACTTT
NA	TRBV10-3	NA	TRBJ2-2	CAISEVAVNTGELFF	TGTGCCATCAGTGAAGTTGCGGTAAACACCGGGGAGCTGTTTTTT
NA	TRBV27	NA	TRBJ2-5	CASSFLYQETQYF	TGTGCCAGCAGTTTCCTGTACCAAGAGACCCAGTACTTC
NA	TRBV10-1	once	TRBJ1-3	CASRPNRNSGNTIYF	TGCGCCAGCAGGCCGAACAGGAACTCTGGAAACACCATATATTTT
NA	TRBV30	NA	TRBJ2-7	CAWRLEGFPYEQYF	TGTGCCTGGAGATTGGAGGGGTTCCCGTACGAGCAGTACTTC
TRBD1	TRBV5-4	NA	TRBJ1-1	CASSPPGTGYTEAFF	TGTGCCAGCAGCCCGCCCGGGACAGGGTACACTGAAGCTTTCTTT
TRBD1	TRBV2	NA	TRBJ2-2	CASRANAGQASGELFF	TGTGCCAGCAGAGCCAACGCGGGACAGGCCTCCGGGGAGCTGTTTTTT
NA	TRBV18	NA	TRBJ2-5	CASSLSREETQYF	TGTGCCAGCTCACTCTCCAGGGAAGAGACCCAGTACTTC
TRBD1	TRBV28	NA	TRBJ2-2	CASSPAGTGNSGELFF	TGTGCCAGCAGTCCCGCCGGGACAGGAAATTCCGGGGAGCTGTTTTTT
TRBD1	TRBV4-3	NA	TRBJ1-4	CASSLDGTGGREKLFF	TGCGCCAGCAGCCTCGACGGAACAGGGGGGAGGGAAAAACTGTTTTTT
TRBD1	TRBV18	NA	TRBJ2-6	CASSQKTGAGANVLTF	TGTGCCAGCTCACAAAAGACAGGGGCTGGGGCCAACGTCCTGACTTTC